This T cell receptor (beta chain) was sequenced in a study of vaccination effects on CD4 cells after COVID-19. As for the study in general: Two-dose BNT162b2 or mRNA-1273 vaccination was given to participants.

Overall study results and limits: Clones arising from infection and from vaccination showed marked clonal contraction late after vaccination.

Sequencing was preceded by expansion of antigen-specific CD4+ T cells with viral peptide pools in the ViraFEST assay. Isolating CD4+ T cells followed about 11 days of culture. Recipients of the vaccine had no prior SARS-CoV-2 infection and negative nucleocapsid antibodies. Researchers reported culturing two million PBMC in each well, adding approximately 9.4 IU/ml IL-2 and 9 to 10 ug/ml peptides. At days 3 and 7, half of the medium was exchanged for IL-2 medium. Assay used: immunoSEQ multiplex PCR; TCRdb lists only in-frame clones, some missing. The repertoire holds about 27,000 clones, with around three quarters as singletons. CDR3 length: 13 residues. Per germline, CDR1 SGHTA and CDR2 FQGNSA. V lost 5 bases and J 2 bases, leaving 10 bases between the germline ends. A remark on this clone: The antigen remains undetermined.

The chain is built from TRBV7-2 and TRBJ2-7; possible D gene TRBD1, 5 bases. The receptor was derived from a human donor who received a COVID-19 vaccine. Sample: CD4+ T cells from PBMCs cultured with SARS-CoV-2 spike peptides, taken before COVID-19 vaccination. The CDR3 region has the DNA TGTGCCAGCAGCCCGCGACAGACCTACGAGCAGTACTTC. Encoded protein: CASSPRQTYEQYF. The entire variable domain, with the rest obtained from reference TRBV7-2 and TRBJ2-7, is as follows: GAGVSQSPSNKVTEKGKDVELRCDPISGHTALYWYRQSLGQGLEFLIYFQGNSAPDKSGLPSDRFSAERTGGSVSTLTIQRTQQEDSAVYLCASSPRQTYEQYFGPGTRLTVT.